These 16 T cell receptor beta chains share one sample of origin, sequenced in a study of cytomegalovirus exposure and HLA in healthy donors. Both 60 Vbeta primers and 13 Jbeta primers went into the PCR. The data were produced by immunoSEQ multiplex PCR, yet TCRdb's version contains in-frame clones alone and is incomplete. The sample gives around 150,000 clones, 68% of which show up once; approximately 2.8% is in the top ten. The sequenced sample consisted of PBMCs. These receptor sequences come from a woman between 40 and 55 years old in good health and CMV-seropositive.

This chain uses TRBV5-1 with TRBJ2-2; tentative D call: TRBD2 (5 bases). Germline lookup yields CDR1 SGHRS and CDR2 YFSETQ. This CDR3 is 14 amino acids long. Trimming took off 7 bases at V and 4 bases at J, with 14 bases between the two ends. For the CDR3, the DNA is TGCGCCAGCCAAGAGGGAGTGAGCACCGGGGAGCTGTTTTTT. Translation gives CASQEGVSTGELFF.

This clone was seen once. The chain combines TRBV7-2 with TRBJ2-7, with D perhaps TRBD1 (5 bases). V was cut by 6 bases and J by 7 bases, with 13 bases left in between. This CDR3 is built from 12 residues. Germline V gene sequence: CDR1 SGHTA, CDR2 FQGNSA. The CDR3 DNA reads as TGTGCCAGCAGTTCCCAGGGTCTGGAGCAGTACTTC. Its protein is CASSSQGLEQYF.

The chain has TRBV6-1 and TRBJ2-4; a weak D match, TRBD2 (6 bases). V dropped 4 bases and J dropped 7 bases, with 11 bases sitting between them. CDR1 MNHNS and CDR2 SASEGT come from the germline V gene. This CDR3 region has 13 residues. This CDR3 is CASSGGVWNIQYF. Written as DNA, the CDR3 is TGTGCCAGCAGTGGCGGGGTGTGGAACATTCAGTACTTC.

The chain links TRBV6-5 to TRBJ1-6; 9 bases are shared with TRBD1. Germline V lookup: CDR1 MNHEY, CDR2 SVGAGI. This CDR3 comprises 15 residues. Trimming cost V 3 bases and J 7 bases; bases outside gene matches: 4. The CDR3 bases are TGTGCCAGCAGTTATGGGGACAGGGCCAATTCACCCCTCCACTTT. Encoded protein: CASSYGDRANSPLHF.

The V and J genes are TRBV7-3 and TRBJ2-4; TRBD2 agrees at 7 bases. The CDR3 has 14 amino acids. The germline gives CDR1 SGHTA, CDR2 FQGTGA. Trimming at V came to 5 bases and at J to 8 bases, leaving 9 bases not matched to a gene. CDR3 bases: TGTGCCAGCAGCGCAACTGGGGCGGGAGACATTCAGTACTTC. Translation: CASSATGAGDIQYF.

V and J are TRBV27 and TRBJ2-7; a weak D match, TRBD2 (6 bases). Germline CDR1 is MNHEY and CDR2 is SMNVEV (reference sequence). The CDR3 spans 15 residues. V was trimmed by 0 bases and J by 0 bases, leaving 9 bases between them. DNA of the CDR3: TGTGCCAGCAGTTTATCCCTTAGCGGCTCCTACGAGCAGTACTTC. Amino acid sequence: CASSLSLSGSYEQYF.

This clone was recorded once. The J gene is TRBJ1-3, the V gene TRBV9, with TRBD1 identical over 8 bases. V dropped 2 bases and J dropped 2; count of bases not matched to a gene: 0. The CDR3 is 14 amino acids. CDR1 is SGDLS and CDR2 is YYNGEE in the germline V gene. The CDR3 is CASSVTGAGNTIYF. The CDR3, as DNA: TGTGCCAGCAGCGTGACAGGGGCTGGAAACACCATATATTTT.

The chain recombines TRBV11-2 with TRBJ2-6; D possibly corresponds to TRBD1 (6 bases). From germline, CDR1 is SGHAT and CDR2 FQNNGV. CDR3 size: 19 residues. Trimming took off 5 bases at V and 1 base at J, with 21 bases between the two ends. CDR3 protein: CASSHTPGEPSSGANVLTF. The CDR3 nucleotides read TGTGCCAGCAGCCATACCCCAGGGGAACCCAGTTCTGGGGCCAACGTCCTGACTTTC. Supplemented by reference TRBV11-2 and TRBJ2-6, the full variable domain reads EAGVAQSPRYKIIEKRQSVAFWCNPISGHATLYWYQQILGQGPKLLIQFQNNGVVDDSQLPKDRFSAERLKGVDSTLKIQPAKLEDSAVYLCASSHTPGEPSSGANVLTFGAGSRLTVL.

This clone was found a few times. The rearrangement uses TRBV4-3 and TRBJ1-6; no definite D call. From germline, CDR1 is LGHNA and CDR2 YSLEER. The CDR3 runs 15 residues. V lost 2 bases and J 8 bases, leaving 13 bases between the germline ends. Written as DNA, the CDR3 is TGCGCCAGCAGCCAACAGGAACGGTCGGATTCACCCCTCCACTTT. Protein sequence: CASSQQERSDSPLHF.

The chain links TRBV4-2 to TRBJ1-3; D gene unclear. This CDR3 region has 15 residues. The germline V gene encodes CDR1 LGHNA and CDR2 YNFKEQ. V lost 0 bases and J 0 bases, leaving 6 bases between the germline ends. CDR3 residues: CASSQDWSSGNTIYF. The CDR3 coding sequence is TGTGCCAGCAGCCAAGATTGGAGCTCTGGAAACACCATATATTTT.

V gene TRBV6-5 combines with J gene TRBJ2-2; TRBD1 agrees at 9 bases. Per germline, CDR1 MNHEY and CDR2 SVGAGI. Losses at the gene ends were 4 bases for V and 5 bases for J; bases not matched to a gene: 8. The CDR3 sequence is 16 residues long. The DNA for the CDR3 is TGTGCCAGCAGTTTCCCGGGACAGGGACGGACCGGGGAGCTGTTTTTT. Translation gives CASSFPGQGRTGELFF.

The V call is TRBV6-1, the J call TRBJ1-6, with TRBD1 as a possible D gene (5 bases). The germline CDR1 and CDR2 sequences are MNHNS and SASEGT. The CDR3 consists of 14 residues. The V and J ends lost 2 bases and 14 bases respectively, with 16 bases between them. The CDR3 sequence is CASSEPGTSRTLHF. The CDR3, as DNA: TGTGCCAGCAGTGAACCGGGGACTTCTCGGACCCTCCACTTT.

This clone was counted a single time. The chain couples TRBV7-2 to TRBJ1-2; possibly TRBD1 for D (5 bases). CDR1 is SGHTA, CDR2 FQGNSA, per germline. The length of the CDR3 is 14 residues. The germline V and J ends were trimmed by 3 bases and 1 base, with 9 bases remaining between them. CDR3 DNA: TGTGCCAGCAGCTTGGGGCAGAATAACTATGGCTACACCTTC. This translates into CASSLGQNNYGYTF.

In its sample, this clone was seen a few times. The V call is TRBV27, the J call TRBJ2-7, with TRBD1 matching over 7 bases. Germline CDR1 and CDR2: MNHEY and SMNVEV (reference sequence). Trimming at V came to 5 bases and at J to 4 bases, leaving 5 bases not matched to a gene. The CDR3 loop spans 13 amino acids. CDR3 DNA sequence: TGTGCCAGCAGTGGACAGGACTCGTACGAGCAGTACTTC. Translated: CASSGQDSYEQYF.

For the CDR3, the DNA is TGTGCCAGCAGTCTGAACCCGGGACAGGATAATGAAAAACTGTTTTTT. Its translation is CASSLNPGQDNEKLFF. This chain links TRBV28 with TRBJ1-4, with 8 bases matching TRBD1. Germline V gene data show CDR1 as MDHEN and CDR2 as SYDVKM. There are 16 residues in the CDR3. V lost 5 bases and J lost 4; bases outside the gene matches: 9.

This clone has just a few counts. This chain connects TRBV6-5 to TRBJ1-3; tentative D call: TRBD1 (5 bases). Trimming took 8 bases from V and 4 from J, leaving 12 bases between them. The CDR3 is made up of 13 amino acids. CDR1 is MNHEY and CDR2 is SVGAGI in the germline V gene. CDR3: CASVQGGGNTIYF. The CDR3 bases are TGTGCCAGCGTCCAGGGAGGAGGAAACACCATATATTTT.